These 11 T cell receptor beta chains were all obtained from the same sample, sequenced in a study of persistence of HIV-infected CD4 T cells. These TCRs are of unknown antigen specificity. The libraries were made with immunoSEQ version 4 in survey mode. Clones were read by immunoSEQ multiplex PCR, and TCRdb kept only the in-frame ones, dropping some. The table includes about 60,000 clones, more than 70% detected once. Cells were stimulated with overlapping HIV-1 Gag 15-mer peptides. Memory cells lacking CD40L and CD69 with high CD45RO were sorted. This specimen consisted of CD4+ T cells sorted from PBMCs after 18-hour stimulation, obtained from a patient who received antiretroviral therapy. The receptor source for this set is an adult man with HIV who was CMV-seropositive.

This chain uses TRBV2 with TRBJ1-5, with no clear D. V lost 3 bases to trimming and J lost 9 bases, with 15 bases between them. In germline, CDR1 is SNHLY, CDR2 FYNNEI. The CDR3 has 14 residues. The CDR3 here is CASSELGGRGPQHF. In DNA, the CDR3 is TGTGCCAGCAGTGAGCTGGGCGGCCGGGGGCCCCAGCATTTT.

The chain links TRBV2 to TRBJ1-4; D uncertain. Germline CDR1 reads SNHLY; CDR2 reads FYNNEI. V was shortened by 4 bases and J by 5 bases, with 8 bases between the two germline ends. The CDR3 runs 13 residues. In DNA form, the CDR3 reads TGTGCCAGCAGTGCCCTCCCAAATGAAAAACTGTTTTTT. Translated: CASSALPNEKLFF.

The CDR3 reads CASQKDRGSYNEQFF. The CDR3 region has the DNA TGTGCCAGCCAAAAAGACAGGGGCTCCTACAATGAGCAGTTCTTC. This chain connects TRBV2 to TRBJ2-1, with 8 bases that match TRBD1. This CDR3 is built from 15 residues. V shed 8 bases and J 0 bases; nucleotides not matched to a gene: 6. Germline V gene data show CDR1 as SNHLY and CDR2 as FYNNEI.

The V call is TRBV7-9, the J call TRBJ1-1, with D perhaps matching TRBD1 (6 bases). This CDR3 is 15 amino acids long. Per the germline V gene, CDR1 is SEHNR and CDR2 is FQNEAQ (reference sequence). The V gene lost 4 bases and the J gene lost 6 bases, with 18 bases spanning the gap. The CDR3 region is CASSSLRGATAEAFF. CDR3 nucleotide sequence: TGTGCCAGCAGCTCGTTAAGGGGGGCCACCGCTGAAGCTTTCTTT.

V usage is TRBV28 and J usage is TRBJ1-5; 8 nucleotides match TRBD1. The V gene end was trimmed by 6 bases and the J gene end by 3 bases; junction bases not matched to a gene: 4. This CDR3 has 14 residues. Germline lookup yields CDR1 MDHEN and CDR2 SYDVKM. CDR3 nucleotide sequence: TGTGCCAGCAGGACAGGGGCCGTCAATCAGCCCCAGCATTTT. Amino acids: CASRTGAVNQPQHF.

This clone appeared a few times. This sequence joins TRBV4-2 and TRBJ1-6; 9 bases are a match to TRBD1. Per germline, CDR1 LGHNA and CDR2 YNFKEQ. CDR3 length: 16 residues. J was trimmed by 10 bases and V by 1 base; bases with no gene match: 8. The DNA for the CDR3 is TGTGCCAGCAGCCAAGCCCGACAGGGGGTAGGCTCACCCCTCCACTTT. Protein product: CASSQARQGVGSPLHF.

The genes are TRBV29-1 and TRBJ2-1; 7 bases fit TRBD1. The V segment lost 6 bases and the J segment 2 bases; nucleotides outside the gene matches: 4. The germline V gene encodes CDR1 SQVTM and CDR2 ANQGSEA. The CDR3 has 13 amino acids. The CDR3 sequence is CSVAGTAYNEQFF. The CDR3 coding sequence is TGCAGCGTCGCCGGGACAGCCTACAATGAGCAGTTCTTC.

This sequence joins TRBV28 and TRBJ1-3; the D is unclear. Germline lookup yields CDR1 MDHEN and CDR2 SYDVKM. Trimming took off 3 bases at V and 3 bases at J, with 6 bases between the two ends. The CDR3 is 13 amino acids. Written as DNA, the CDR3 is TGTGCCAGCAGTTTGGCCATTGGAAACACCATATATTTT. Protein product: CASSLAIGNTIYF. Based on the CDR3 plus reference TRBV28 and TRBJ1-3, the full variable domain is DVKVTQSSRYLVKRTGEKVFLECVQDMDHENMFWYRQDPGLGLRLIYFSYDVKMKEKGDIPEGYSVSREKKERFSLILESASTNQTSMYLCASSLAIGNTIYFGEGSWLTVV.

The chain recombines TRBV4-1 with TRBJ2-1; D might be TRBD1 or TRBD2, each matching 7 bases. This CDR3 spans 18 amino acids. Trimming took off 0 bases at V and 3 bases at J, with 18 bases between the two ends. Germline values: CDR1 MGHRA, CDR2 YSYEKL. The chain's CDR3 is CASSQDPAGGGVYNEQFF. The CDR3 DNA follows: TGCGCCAGCAGCCAAGACCCCGCAGGGGGGGGCGTCTACAATGAGCAGTTCTTC.

The CDR3 DNA is TGTGCCAGCAGCTTCAGGACAGGGGGCACAGATACGCAGTATTTT. Encoded protein: CASSFRTGGTDTQYF. The genes are TRBV7-9 and TRBJ2-3; 9 bases map to TRBD1. V lost 3 bases, J lost 1 base, and 2 bases stayed unmatched. Germline values: CDR1 SEHNR, CDR2 FQNEAQ (reference sequence). This CDR3 comprises 15 residues.

CDR3 sequence reads: CASSFISPGLANTGELFF. For the CDR3, the DNA is TGTGCCAGCAGCTTTATTTCTCCGGGACTAGCGAACACCGGGGAGCTGTTTTTT. The chain employs TRBV3-1 (or the pseudogene TRBV3-2) and TRBJ2-2; 8 nucleotides agree with TRBD2. J was trimmed by 0 bases and V by 5 bases; bases with no gene match: 11. Germline-derived CDR1 and CDR2 are LGHDT and YNNKEL (reference sequence). The CDR3 is 18 amino acids.